These T cell receptor beta chains were read from a single sample in a study of blood T cell repertoires in COVID-19. Using immunoSEQ multiplex PCR, the repertoire was profiled, and TCRdb retains in-frame clones only, with some absent. Here the sample spans approximately 170,000 clones, about 82% being singletons. Sequenced material: peripheral blood. These receptors were collected from a woman at least 80 years old with COVID-19, enrolled during active disease. Each CDR3 is given with its conserved first and last residue. D genes are given only for firm matches. Clone size is not always given. Where it is, it says once, few, many or a class for expanded clones.

TRBV28	-	-	TRBJ2-7	TGTGCCAGCAGTTTGTCGTCCTACGAGCAGTACTTC	CASSLSSYEQYF
TRBV18	-	TRBD1	TRBJ1-1	TGTGCCAGCTCGCAAGGGGGCTCGGGCACTGAAGCTTTCTTT	CASSQGGSGTEAFF
TRBV7-9	-	-	TRBJ2-4	TGTGCCAGCAGTTGGGTTGGGAGTTCTGCAAACATTCAGTACTTC	CASSWVGSSANIQYF
TRBV6-1	-	-	TRBJ1-3	TGTGCCAGCAGTGAAACAGGGAATGGAAACACCATATATTTT	CASSETGNGNTIYF
TRBV6-6	few	TRBD1	TRBJ1-5	TGTGCCAGCAGCCACGGGACAGGGATTCAGCCCCAGCATTTT	CASSHGTGIQPQHF
TRBV9	-	-	TRBJ2-2	TGTGCCAGCAGCGTAGAAGCAGGAGGGGTGACCGGGGAGCTGTTTTTT	CASSVEAGGVTGELFF
TRBV5-1	-	-	TRBJ2-7	TGCGCCAGCAGCTTGGGACAGCGCTACGAGCAGTACTTC	CASSLGQRYEQYF
TRBV28	-	-	TRBJ1-1	TGTGCCAGCAGACCAGTCGTTGATAACACTGAAGCTTTCTTT	CASRPVVDNTEAFF
TRBV27	-	TRBD1	TRBJ2-3	TGTGCCAGCAGAGGACAGGGGGTCACAGATACGCAGTATTTT	CASRGQGVTDTQYF
TRBV3-1/TRBV3-2	-	TRBD1	TRBJ1-4	TGTGCCAGCAGCCACACCGGGACAGATAATGAAAAACTGTTTTTT	CASSHTGTDNEKLFF